This T cell receptor beta chain was documented in a study of CD8 T cells in ankylosing spondylitis (dated by TCRdb to 2015 to 2018). Broadly, across the study: The study set out to find disease-linked TCR variants by profiling T cell receptor beta repertoires in ankylosing spondylitis patients and healthy donors. The whole study cohort included over 85 healthy donors and over 20 ankylosing spondylitis patients. Peripheral blood samples were taken, and synovial fluid was additionally collected from ankylosing spondylitis patients. Beyond this particular receptor, the publication reports: Blood from ankylosing spondylitis patients appeared to be characterized by a TCR beta motif made up of several highly homologous amino acid variants. Significant enrichment of the disease-linked clones was reported in matched synovial fluid samples from ankylosing spondylitis patients. The disease-linked clones had a CD8+ phenotype and were found at relatively low frequencies in peripheral blood. Some motif variants had previously been reported in the synovial fluid and blood of reactive arthritis patients, which suggests shared mechanisms of disease initiation.

The instrument given in TCRdb is Illumina HiSeq 2500. Quantitative 5'-RACE with molecular barcodes was used to prepare TCR beta libraries. In the authors' own workflow: A new computational method, built on a probabilistic model of VDJ rearrangement, was used to identify disease-linked TCR variants. TCRdb reprocessing: public reads trimmed at Q25 with fastp, clones called with MiXCR, in-frame beta chains kept. Every CDR3 protein is listed once, alongside the most common genes and DNA of its rows. TCRdb assigned the V and J calls; the authors' analysis was not used. The sample table lists approximately 250,000 distinct CDR3 sequences, approximately 8% of them with a count of one. Around 5.1% of the sample is held by the ten biggest clonotypes. The V end loses 5 bases and the J end loses 4 bases, and a stretch of 18 bases separates them. Its CDR3 holds 15 amino acids, cysteine through phenylalanine. The sequence is cut down to CDR3 DNA, 45 bases in frame from base 1. CDR1 MNHNS and CDR2 SASEGT are derived from the germline V gene.

This clonotype was detected only a few times. Its antigen has not been determined. Qualities for individual bases were not recorded, and no much larger clone is one base off. The chain is made from TRBV6-1 and TRBJ2-7, with the D gene too uncertain to name. The source material was blood, either unsorted or a sorted T cell fraction (not recorded which). The receptor's source is a female donor with ankylosing spondylitis or in good health (not recorded which). The DNA reads as follows: TGTGCCAGCAGTCCACTTTTGCCTACACTGTACGAGCAGTACTTC. This encodes CASSPLLPTLYEQYF.